The source of this T cell receptor beta chain is a study of T-cell reconstitution after alpha-beta-depleted transplantation in children. TCRbeta library construction was performed incorporating unique molecular identifiers. TCRdb redid the calling of the PCR reads with MiXCR, one entry per CDR3 protein. The table includes about 640,000 distinct CDR3 sequences, 16% detected once. The CDR3 covers 11 residues. V lost 2 bases and J 11 bases, leaving 6 bases between the germline ends. The chain recombines TRBV12-3 or TRBV12-4 with TRBJ1-4; unclear D gene. This clonotype originated in a human donor who donated a stem cell graft to a child with acute myeloid leukemia. This specimen consisted of PBMCs from the stem cell graft donor, obtained from the stem cell graft. CDR3 loop: CASSLIGKLFF. The CDR3 DNA reads TGTGCCAGCAGTTTAATTGGGAAACTGTTTTTT.